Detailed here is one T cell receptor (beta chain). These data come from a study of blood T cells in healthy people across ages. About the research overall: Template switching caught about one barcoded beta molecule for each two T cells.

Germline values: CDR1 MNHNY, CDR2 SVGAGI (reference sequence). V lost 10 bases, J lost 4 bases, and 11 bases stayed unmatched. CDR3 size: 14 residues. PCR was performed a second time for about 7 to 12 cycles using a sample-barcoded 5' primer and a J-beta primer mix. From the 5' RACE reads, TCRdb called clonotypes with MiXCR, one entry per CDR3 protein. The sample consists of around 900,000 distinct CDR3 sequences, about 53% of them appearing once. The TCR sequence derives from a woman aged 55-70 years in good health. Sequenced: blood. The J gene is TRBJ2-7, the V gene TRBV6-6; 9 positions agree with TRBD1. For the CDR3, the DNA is TGTGCCACCCTACCGGGACAGGGAGCATACGAGCAGTACTTC. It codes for CATLPGQGAYEQYF.